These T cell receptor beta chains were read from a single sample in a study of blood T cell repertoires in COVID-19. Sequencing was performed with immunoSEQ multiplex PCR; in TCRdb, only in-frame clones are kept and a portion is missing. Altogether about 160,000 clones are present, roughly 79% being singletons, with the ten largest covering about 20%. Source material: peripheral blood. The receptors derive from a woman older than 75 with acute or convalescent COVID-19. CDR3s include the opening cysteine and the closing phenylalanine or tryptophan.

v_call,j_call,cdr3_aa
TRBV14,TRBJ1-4,CASSIQGPLNEKLFF
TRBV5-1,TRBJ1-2,CASSLEWGTGAGYTF
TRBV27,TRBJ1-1,CASSLQGNTEAFF
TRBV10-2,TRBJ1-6,CASSFREDYSPLHF
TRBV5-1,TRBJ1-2,CASSISQGSNGYTF
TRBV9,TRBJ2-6,CASSVRGGANVLTF
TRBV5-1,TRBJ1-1,CASSFTGGTEAFF
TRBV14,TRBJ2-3,CASSLPGLGAHTQYF
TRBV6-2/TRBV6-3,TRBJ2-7,CASSYRSGRAVDEQYF
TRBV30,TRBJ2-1,CAWSVLLANEQFF
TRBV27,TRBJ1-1,CASTAGQSEAFF
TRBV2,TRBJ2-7,CASSLLAEQYF
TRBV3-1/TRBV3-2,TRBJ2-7,CASSRLAGAEQYF
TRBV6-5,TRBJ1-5,CASTQGGGIGQPQHF
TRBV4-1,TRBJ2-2,CASSQGLAGVTGELFF
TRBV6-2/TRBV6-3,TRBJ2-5,CASTPSGREETQYF
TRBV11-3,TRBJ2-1,CASSFGLAYNEQFF
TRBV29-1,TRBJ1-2,CSVVTGFGYGYTF
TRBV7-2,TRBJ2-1,CASTFSGTPYNEQFF
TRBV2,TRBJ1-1,CASTLVGQNTEAFF
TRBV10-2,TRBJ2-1,CASREGLAPGEQFF
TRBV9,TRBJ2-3,CASTHSSLAGGPEDTQYF
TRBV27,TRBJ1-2,CASSPNDRGDGYTF
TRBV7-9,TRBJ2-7,CASSWGTDYEQYF
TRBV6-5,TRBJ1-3,CATRSWPSGNTIYF
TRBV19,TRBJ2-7,CASSPRADSYEQYF
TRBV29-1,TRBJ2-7,CSVVGTVAAGQYF
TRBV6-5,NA,CASTLGVFYEQYF
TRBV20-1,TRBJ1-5,CSASEGHQPQHF
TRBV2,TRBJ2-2,CASSGRTSGRANTGELFF
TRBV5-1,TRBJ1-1,CASSTGQAITPEAFF
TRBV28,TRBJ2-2,CASRRGDNTGELFF
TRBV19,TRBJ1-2,CASSRQLRSYGYTF
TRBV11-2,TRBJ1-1,CASSLEGAVGAFF
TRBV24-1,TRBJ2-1,CATSEGTSQLNEQFF
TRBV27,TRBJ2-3,CASSLRDNTDTQYF
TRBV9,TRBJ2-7,CASSPSGGRDEQYF
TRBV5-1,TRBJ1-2,CASSLLNGQGDGYTF
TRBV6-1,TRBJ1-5,CASSDFNSNQPQHF
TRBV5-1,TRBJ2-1,CASRRGTSPAYNEQFF
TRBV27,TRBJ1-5,CASSLSANQPQHF
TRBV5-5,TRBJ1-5,CASSLQGGNQPQHF
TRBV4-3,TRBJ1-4,CASSQPPQNEKLFF
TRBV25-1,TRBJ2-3,CASSEGATDTQYF
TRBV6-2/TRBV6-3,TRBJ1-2,CASSYGRTGSGYTF
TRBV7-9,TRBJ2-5,CASSSSSTPSETQYF
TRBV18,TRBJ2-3,CASSPPGDTQYF